The TCR beta chain described here comes from a study of graft-versus-host responses after intestinal transplantation. Germline V gene lookup returns CDR1 MNHEY and CDR2 SMNVEV (reference sequence). The CDR3 runs to 12 residues. The V gene lost 10 bases and the J gene lost 9 bases, with 16 bases spanning the gap. Regarding this clone: No antigen is known for it.

Assay: immunoSEQ multiplex PCR; the TCRdb copy retains only in-frame clones and omits some. This sample yields roughly 99,000 clones, of which just under 95% are seen a single time; 0.069% belongs to the top ten. The sequences come from unstimulated CD8+ T cells sorted from spleen or lymph node cells, collected before transplant. This receptor was taken from a human donor who was the organ donor for an intestinal transplant. The chain couples TRBV27 to TRBJ2-1; possible D gene TRBD2, 5 bases. CDR3 DNA sequence: TGTGCCACCGCGGGCAGTCCTGGTGAGCAGTTCTTC. Its protein product is CATAGSPGEQFF.